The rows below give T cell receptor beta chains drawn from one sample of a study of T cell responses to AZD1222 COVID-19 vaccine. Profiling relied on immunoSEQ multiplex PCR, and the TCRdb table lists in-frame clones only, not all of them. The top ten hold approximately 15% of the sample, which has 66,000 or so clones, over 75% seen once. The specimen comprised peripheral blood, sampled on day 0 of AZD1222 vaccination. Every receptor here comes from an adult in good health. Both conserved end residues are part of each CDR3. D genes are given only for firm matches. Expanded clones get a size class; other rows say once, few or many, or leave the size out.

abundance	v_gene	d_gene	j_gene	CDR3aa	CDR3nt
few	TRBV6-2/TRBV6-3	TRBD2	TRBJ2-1	CASSREGGVFNEQFF	TGTGCCAGCAGTCGGGAGGGGGGGGTCTTCAATGAGCAGTTCTTC
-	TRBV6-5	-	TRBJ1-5	CASSSRDTSNQPQHF	TGTGCCAGCAGCTCCCGGGACACCAGCAATCAGCCCCAGCATTTT
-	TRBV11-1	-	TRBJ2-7	CASSLRREQYF	TGTGCCAGCAGCTTAAGGCGCGAGCAGTACTTC
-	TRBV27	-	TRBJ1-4	CASSSIFQYATNEKLFF	TGTGCCAGCAGTTCCATTTTTCAGTACGCAACTAATGAAAAACTGTTTTTT
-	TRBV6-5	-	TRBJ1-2	CASSYARLSGGYTF	TGTGCCAGCAGTTACGCCAGGCTGAGCGGGGGCTACACCTTC
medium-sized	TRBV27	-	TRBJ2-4	CASSLSQGNIQYF	TGTGCCAGCAGTTTGAGTCAGGGGAACATTCAGTACTTC
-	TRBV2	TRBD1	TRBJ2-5	CATRQGEETQYF	TGTGCCACCAGACAGGGGGAAGAGACCCAGTACTTC
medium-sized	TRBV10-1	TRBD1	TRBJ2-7	CASSGAGTGGEQYF	TGCGCCAGCAGTGGGGCCGGGACAGGGGGCGAGCAGTACTTC
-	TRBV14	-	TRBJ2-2	CATTALNTGELFF	TGTGCCACCACAGCTCTGAACACCGGGGAGCTGTTTTTT
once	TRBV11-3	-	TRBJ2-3	CASSLVSVSDTQYF	TGTGCCAGCAGCTTAGTGTCCGTGTCAGATACGCAGTATTTT
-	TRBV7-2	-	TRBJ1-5	CASSLVATGIYSNQPQHF	TGTGCCAGCAGCTTAGTAGCTACGGGGATATATAGCAATCAGCCCCAGCATTTT
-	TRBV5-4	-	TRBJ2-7	CASSYPDGGSYEQYF	TGTGCCAGCAGCTATCCAGACGGCGGATCCTACGAGCAGTACTTC
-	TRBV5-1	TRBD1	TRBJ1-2	CASSLGDREKGYGYTF	TGCGCCAGCAGCTTGGGGGACAGGGAAAAAGGTTATGGCTACACCTTC
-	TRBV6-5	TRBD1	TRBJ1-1	CASSLTGLSTEAFF	TGTGCCAGCAGCTTGACAGGGTTAAGCACTGAAGCTTTCTTT
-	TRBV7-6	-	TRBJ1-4	CASSETVATNEKLFF	TGTGCCAGCAGTGAAACGGTTGCAACTAATGAAAAACTGTTTTTT
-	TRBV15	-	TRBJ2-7	CATSRPSVWGDEQYF	TGTGCCACCAGCCGTCCGTCCGTTTGGGGGGACGAGCAGTACTTC
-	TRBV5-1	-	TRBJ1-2	CASSLDSYGYTF	TGCGCCAGCAGCTTGGACAGCTATGGCTACACCTTC
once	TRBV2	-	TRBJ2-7	CASSVGGMGEQYF	TGTGCCAGCAGTGTCGGGGGAATGGGGGAGCAGTACTTC
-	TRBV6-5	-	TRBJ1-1	CASIPGSGNTEAFF	TGTGCCAGCATACCCGGGTCGGGTAACACTGAAGCTTTCTTT
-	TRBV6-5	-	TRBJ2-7	CASSYSGASRTYEQYF	TGTGCCAGCAGTTACTCCGGAGCTTCAAGAACCTACGAGCAGTACTTC
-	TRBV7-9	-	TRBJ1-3	CASSLAGRTSGNTIYF	TGTGCCAGCAGCTTAGCGGGACGGACCTCTGGAAACACCATATATTTT
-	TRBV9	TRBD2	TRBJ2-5	CASSVGGKGQSLAGVLETQYF	TGTGCCAGCAGCGTAGGGGGGAAGGGACAGTCACTAGCGGGAGTCCTAGAGACCCAGTACTTC
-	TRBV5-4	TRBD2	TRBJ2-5	CASSSSGRPLETQYF	TGTGCCAGCAGCTCTAGCGGGAGGCCCCTGGAGACCCAGTACTTC
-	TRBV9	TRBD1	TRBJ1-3	CASSARTGVPGNTIYF	TGTGCCAGCAGCGCTCGGACAGGGGTACCTGGAAACACCATATATTTT